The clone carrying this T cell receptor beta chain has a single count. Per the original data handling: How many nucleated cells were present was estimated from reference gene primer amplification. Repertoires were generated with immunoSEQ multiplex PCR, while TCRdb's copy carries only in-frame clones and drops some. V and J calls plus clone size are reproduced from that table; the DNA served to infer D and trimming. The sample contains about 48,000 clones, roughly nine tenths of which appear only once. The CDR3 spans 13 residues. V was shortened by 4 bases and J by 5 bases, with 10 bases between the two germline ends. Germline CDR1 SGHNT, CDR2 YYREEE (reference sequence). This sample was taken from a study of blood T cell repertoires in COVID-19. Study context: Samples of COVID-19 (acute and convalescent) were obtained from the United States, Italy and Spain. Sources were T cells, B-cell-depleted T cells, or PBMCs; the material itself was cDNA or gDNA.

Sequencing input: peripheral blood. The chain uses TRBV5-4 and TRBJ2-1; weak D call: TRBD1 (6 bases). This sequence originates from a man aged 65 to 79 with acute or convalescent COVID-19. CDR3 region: CASSRTVNNEQFF. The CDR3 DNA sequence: TGTGCCAGCAGCCGGACAGTTAACAATGAGCAGTTCTTC.